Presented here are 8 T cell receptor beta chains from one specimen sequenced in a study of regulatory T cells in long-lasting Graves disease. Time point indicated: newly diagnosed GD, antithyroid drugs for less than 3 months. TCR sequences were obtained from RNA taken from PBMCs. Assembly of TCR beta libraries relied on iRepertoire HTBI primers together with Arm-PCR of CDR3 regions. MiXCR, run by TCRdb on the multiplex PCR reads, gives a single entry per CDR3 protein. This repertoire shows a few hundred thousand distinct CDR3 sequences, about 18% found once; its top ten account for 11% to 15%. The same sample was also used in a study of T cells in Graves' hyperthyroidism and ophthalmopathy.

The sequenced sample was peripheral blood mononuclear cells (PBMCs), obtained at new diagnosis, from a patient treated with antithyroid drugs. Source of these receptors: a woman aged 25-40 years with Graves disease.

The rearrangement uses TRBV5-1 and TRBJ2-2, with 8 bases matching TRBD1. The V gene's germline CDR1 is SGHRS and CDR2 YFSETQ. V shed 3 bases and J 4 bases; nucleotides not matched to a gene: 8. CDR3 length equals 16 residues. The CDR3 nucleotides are TGCGCCAGCAGCTGGGAGGCGACAGGGGTCACCGGGGAGCTGTTTTTT. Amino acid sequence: CASSWEATGVTGELFF.

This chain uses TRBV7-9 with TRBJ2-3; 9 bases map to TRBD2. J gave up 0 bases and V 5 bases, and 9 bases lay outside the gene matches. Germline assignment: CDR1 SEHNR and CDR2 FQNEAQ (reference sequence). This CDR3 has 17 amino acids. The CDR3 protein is CASSPFAAGGSTDTQYF. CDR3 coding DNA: TGTGCCAGCAGCCCCTTCGCGGCGGGAGGGAGCACAGATACGCAGTATTTT.

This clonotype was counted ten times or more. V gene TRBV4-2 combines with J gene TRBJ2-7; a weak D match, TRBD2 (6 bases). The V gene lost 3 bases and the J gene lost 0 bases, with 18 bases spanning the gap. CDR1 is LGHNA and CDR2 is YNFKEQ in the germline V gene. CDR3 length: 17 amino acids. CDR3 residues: CASSQYLMEGDSYEQYF. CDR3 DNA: TGTGCCAGCAGCCAGTACCTGATGGAGGGAGACTCCTACGAGCAGTACTTC.

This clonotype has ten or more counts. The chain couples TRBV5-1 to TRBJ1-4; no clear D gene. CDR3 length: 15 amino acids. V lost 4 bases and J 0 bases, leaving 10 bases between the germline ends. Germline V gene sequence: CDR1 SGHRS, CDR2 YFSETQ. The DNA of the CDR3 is TGCGCCAGCAGCCCGACCCCAGCAACTAATGAAAAACTGTTTTTT. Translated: CASSPTPATNEKLFF.

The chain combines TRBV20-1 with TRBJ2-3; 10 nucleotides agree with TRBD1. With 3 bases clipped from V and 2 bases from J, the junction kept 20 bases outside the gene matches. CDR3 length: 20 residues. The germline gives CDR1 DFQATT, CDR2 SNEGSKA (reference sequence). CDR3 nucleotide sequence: TGCAGTGCTAGTGCCTCGGGAACCGGGACAGGGGTTGGGGCCACAGATACGCAGTATTTT. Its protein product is CSASASGTGTGVGATDTQYF.

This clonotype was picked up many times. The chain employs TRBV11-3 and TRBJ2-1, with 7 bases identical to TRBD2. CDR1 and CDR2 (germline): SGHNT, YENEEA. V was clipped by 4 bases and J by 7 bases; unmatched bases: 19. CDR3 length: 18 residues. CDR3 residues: CASSSYSSGTPSPNEQFF. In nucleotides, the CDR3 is TGTGCCAGCAGCTCCTATTCAAGCGGGACTCCTAGTCCTAATGAGCAGTTCTTC.

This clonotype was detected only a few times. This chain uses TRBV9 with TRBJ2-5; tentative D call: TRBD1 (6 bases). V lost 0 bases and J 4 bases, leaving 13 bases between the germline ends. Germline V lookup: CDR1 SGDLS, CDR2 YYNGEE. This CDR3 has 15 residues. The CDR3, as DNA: TGTGCCAGCAGCGTAGATCACAGGGAAGGAGAGACCCAGTACTTC. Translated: CASSVDHREGETQYF. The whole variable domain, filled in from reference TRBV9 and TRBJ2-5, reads DSGVTQTPKHLITATGQRVTLRCSPRSGDLSVYWYQQSLDQGLQFLIQYYNGEERAKGNILERFSAQQFPDLHSELNLSSLELGDSALYFCASSVDHREGETQYFGPGTRLLVL.

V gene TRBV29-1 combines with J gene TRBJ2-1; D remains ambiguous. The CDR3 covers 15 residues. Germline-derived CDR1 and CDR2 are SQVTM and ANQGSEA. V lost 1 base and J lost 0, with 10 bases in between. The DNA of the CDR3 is TGCAGCGTTGAAGGGTCAGAATTCTCCTACAATGAGCAGTTCTTC. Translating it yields CSVEGSEFSYNEQFF.